This T cell receptor (beta chain) derives from a study of Tregs in tolerant kidney transplant recipients. Mixed chimerism was transient after nonmyeloablative marrow transplants from related graft donors. Assay used: immunoSEQ multiplex PCR; TCRdb lists only in-frame clones, some missing. This sample yields about 100,000 clones, of which 93% are seen a single time; 1.6% belongs to the top ten. The CDR3 runs 13 residues. Losses at the gene ends were 5 bases for V and 5 bases for J; bases not matched to a gene: 7. CDR1 is SQVTM, CDR2 ANQGSEA, per germline. This clone showed up just once. This sequence originates from a human patient who received a combined kidney and bone marrow transplant. The graft donor may have contributed some T cells. Sequences were derived from CD4+ T cells from blood (PBMCs), sampled 12 months after the transplant. The chain combines TRBV29-1 with TRBJ2-3; 7 bases are shared with TRBD1. The CDR3 protein is CSVRVAGGDTQYF. DNA of the CDR3: TGCAGCGTTAGAGTTGCAGGGGGAGATACGCAGTATTTT.